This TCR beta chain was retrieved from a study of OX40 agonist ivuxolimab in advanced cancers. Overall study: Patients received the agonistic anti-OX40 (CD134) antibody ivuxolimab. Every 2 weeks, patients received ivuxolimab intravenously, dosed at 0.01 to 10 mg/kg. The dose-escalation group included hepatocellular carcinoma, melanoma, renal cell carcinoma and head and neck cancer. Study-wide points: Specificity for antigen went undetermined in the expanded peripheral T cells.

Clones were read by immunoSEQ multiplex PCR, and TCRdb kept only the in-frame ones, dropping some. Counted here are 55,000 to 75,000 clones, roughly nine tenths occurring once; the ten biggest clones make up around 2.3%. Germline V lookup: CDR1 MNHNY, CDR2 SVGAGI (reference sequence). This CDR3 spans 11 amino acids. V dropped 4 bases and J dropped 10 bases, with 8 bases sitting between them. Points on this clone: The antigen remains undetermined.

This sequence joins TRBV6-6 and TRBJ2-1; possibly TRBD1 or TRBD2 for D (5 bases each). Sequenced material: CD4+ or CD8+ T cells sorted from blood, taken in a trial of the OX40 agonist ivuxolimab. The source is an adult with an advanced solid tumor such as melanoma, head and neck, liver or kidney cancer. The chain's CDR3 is CASSFEGEQFF. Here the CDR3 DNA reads TGTGCCAGCAGTTTTGAGGGGGAGCAGTTCTTC.